Presented here are 8 T cell receptor beta chains from one specimen sequenced in a study of control samples from healthy donors and cancer patients (dated by TCRdb to the early 2020s). Receptors were amplified or captured by the immunoSEQ multiplex PCR assay. TCRdb took this table from immuneACCESS and kept in-frame rearrangements with V and J called. Such tables lack part of the clones; where checked against another copy, unresolved V genes explain under half of the gap, and the rest is unexplained. The sample yields 75,000 to 95,000 clones; 90% were counted once. The top ten clones comprise roughly 3.4% of the sample. Sequencing used blood. The receptors come from a woman aged 18-29 years in good health.

This chain links TRBV5-6 with TRBJ1-4; 8 bases are shared with TRBD1. The CDR3 is 16 residues long. V was pared by 1 base and J by 8 bases, with 10 bases of the junction left unmatched. Germline V gene lookup returns CDR1 SGHDT and CDR2 YYEEEE. The CDR3 loop is CASSLITGGLEEKLFF. The CDR3 DNA reads as TGTGCCAGCAGCTTGATTACAGGGGGGCTGGAGGAAAAACTGTTTTTT. The variable domain in full, with the rest retrieved from reference TRBV5-6 and TRBJ1-4, is DAGVTQSPTHLIKTRGQQVTLRCSPKSGHDTVSWYQQALGQGPQFIFQYYEEEERQRGNFPDRFSGHQFPNYSSELNVNALLLGDSALYLCASSLITGGLEEKLFFGSGTQLSVL.

The chain carries TRBV4-1 and TRBJ2-7; D may be TRBD2 (5 bases). The CDR3 length is 13 residues. Between the trimmed V and J ends, which lost 2 bases and 7 bases, there was a span of 12 bases. The germline V gene has CDR1 MGHRA and CDR2 YSYEKL. CDR3 amino acids: CASSQNGGQEQYF. The CDR3 DNA follows: TGCGCCAGCAGCCAAAATGGAGGTCAAGAGCAGTACTTC.

The V call is TRBV13, the J call TRBJ2-5; D ambiguous. Trimming took off 1 base at V and 1 base at J, with 1 base between the two ends. Germline V lookup: CDR1 PRHDT, CDR2 FYEKMQ (reference sequence). The CDR3 loop spans 12 amino acids. CDR3 sequence (DNA): TGTGCCAGCAGCTTAGCCCAAGAGACCCAGTACTTC. Protein product: CASSLAQETQYF.

The V gene is TRBV5-1, the J gene TRBJ1-2; D gene ambiguous. Germline CDR1 is SGHRS and CDR2 is YFSETQ. Trimming removed 0 bases at V and 11 bases at J, with 8 bases between. This CDR3 is 11 amino acids long. The CDR3 sequence: CASSLDREYTF. CDR3 bases: TGCGCCAGCAGCTTGGATCGGGAATACACCTTC.

In its sample, this clone was seen a few times. The gene calls are TRBV9 and TRBJ1-1; 7 nucleotides line up with TRBD1. The germline CDR1 and CDR2 sequences are SGDLS and YYNGEE. Trimming took 6 bases from V and 0 from J; bases not matched to a gene: 11. CDR3 size: 16 residues. The chain's CDR3 is CASNPLRGQMNTEAFF. The CDR3, as DNA: TGTGCCAGCAACCCGTTAAGGGGACAGATGAACACTGAAGCTTTCTTT.

The V and J genes are TRBV4-1 and TRBJ1-5, with 7 nucleotides matching TRBD1. With V trimmed by 5 bases and J by 6 bases, 7 bases remained unmatched. The CDR3 has 14 amino acids. Germline V gene data show CDR1 as MGHRA and CDR2 as YSYEKL. The CDR3 nucleotides are TGCGCCAGCAGCTCACGACAGGGAACTCAGCCCCAGCATTTT. Protein sequence: CASSSRQGTQPQHF.

This clone was detected only once. The chain couples TRBV2 to TRBJ2-5, with D possibly being TRBD2 (5 bases). Between the trimmed V and J ends, which lost 7 bases and 4 bases, there was a span of 13 bases. This CDR3 is built from 13 residues. From germline, CDR1 is SNHLY and CDR2 FYNNEI. CDR3 sequence: CASNEGLGETQYF. The CDR3 DNA is TGTGCCAGCAATGAGGGTCTGGGAGAGACCCAGTACTTC. The variable domain in full, completed from reference TRBV2 and TRBJ2-5, reads EPEVTQTPSHQVTQMGQEVILRCVPISNHLYFYWYRQILGQKVEFLVSFYNNEISEKSEIFDDQFSVERPDGSNFTLKIRSTKLEDSAMYFCASNEGLGETQYFGPGTRLLVL.

The V call is TRBV6-6, the J call TRBJ1-1; perhaps TRBD1 as D (6 bases). CDR3 length equals 11 residues. Looked up from germline, CDR1 is MNHNY and CDR2 is SVGAGI (reference sequence). Trimming cost V 7 bases and J 7 bases, with 10 bases left between them. CDR3 nucleotide sequence: TGTGCCAGCACCTCAGGGGATGAAGCTTTCTTT. This gives the protein CASTSGDEAFF.